This T cell receptor (beta chain) was captured by sequencing in a study of blood T cell repertoires in COVID-19. Across the study: The cDNA or gDNA used as material had been derived from T cells, B-cell-depleted T cells, or PBMCs.

Per the original methods: Using reference gene primer amplification, nucleated cell counts were estimated. The data were produced by immunoSEQ multiplex PCR, yet TCRdb's version contains in-frame clones alone and is incomplete. Clone size and the V and J calls come from that table; the DNA yielded D and trimming. This table holds about 140,000 clones, around 80% found once. The clonotype originates from a man in his sixties who had recovered from COVID-19. The sequencing sample was made of peripheral blood.

In nucleotides, the CDR3 is TGTGCCAGCAGCTTAGCCGGACTAGCGGGGGGCACAGATACGCAGTATTTT. Its translation: CASSLAGLAGGTDTQYF. J is TRBJ2-3 and V is TRBV7-2; TRBD2 matches 13 bases. The CDR3 totals 17 residues. CDR1 is SGHTA, CDR2 FQGNSA, per germline. The V and J ends lost 0 bases and 1 base, in that order; junction bases with no gene match: 1.